The 22 T cell receptor beta chains listed next were all sequenced from one sample in a study of cytomegalovirus exposure and HLA in healthy donors. PCR employed 60 Vbeta and 13 Jbeta primers. This table comes from immunoSEQ multiplex PCR, and its TCRdb copy is limited to in-frame clones, with some not included. Listed are around 97,000 clones; 3% to 3.5% falls within the top ten. Sequencing was performed on PBMCs. Every receptor here comes from a middle-aged man in good health and CMV-seronegative.

The chain has TRBV4-3 and TRBJ2-1; 12 bases align to TRBD2. CDR1 and CDR2 (germline): LGHNA, YSLEER. After removal of 0 bases from V and 7 bases from J, the junction contained 4 bases not matched to a gene. The length of the CDR3 is 16 residues. DNA for the CDR3: TGCGCCAGCAGCCAAGAGCTAGCGGGGGGGCGGAATGAGCAGTTCTTC. It yields the protein CASSQELAGGRNEQFF.

V usage is TRBV6-5 and J usage is TRBJ1-2; 7 positions agree with TRBD1. With V trimmed by 0 bases and J by 5 bases, 6 bases remained unmatched. The CDR3 runs 15 residues. Germline V gene data show CDR1 as MNHEY and CDR2 as SVGAGI. The CDR3 loop reads CASSYSLTGEYGYTF. As DNA, the CDR3 is TGTGCCAGCAGTTACTCGTTAACAGGGGAGTATGGCTACACCTTC.

The rearrangement uses TRBV25-1 and TRBJ2-1; TRBD1 aligns across 8 bases. CDR1 and CDR2 (germline): MGHDK, SYGVNS. CDR3 length: 15 residues. V lost 4 bases to trimming and J lost 8 bases; unmatched junction nucleotides: 10. CDR3 sequence reads: CASSGGRGLADEQFF. CDR3 nucleotides: TGTGCCAGCAGTGGTGGCAGGGGGCTTGCGGATGAGCAGTTCTTC.

The chain has TRBV27 and TRBJ2-7; D perhaps matches TRBD1 (6 bases). Germline CDR1 reads MNHEY; CDR2 reads SMNVEV (reference sequence). V was pared by 2 bases and J by 2 bases, with 7 bases between. CDR3 length: 13 residues. The CDR3 here is CASSLRTAYEQYF. The CDR3 nucleotides read TGTGCCAGCAGTTTAAGGACAGCCTACGAGCAGTACTTC.

V usage is TRBV19 and J usage is TRBJ2-7, with 7 nucleotides matching TRBD1. Trimming removed 5 bases from V and 8 bases from J; junction bases left unmatched: 15. The CDR3 has 15 amino acids. Germline V gene data show CDR1 as LNHDA and CDR2 as SQIVND (reference sequence). The CDR3 loop is CASSLQGTPNPQQYF. Written as DNA, the CDR3 is TGTGCCAGTAGTTTACAGGGGACACCGAACCCACAGCAGTACTTC. The full variable domain, in which reference TRBV19 and TRBJ2-7 provide the parts outside the CDR3, is DGGITQSPKYLFRKEGQNVTLSCEQNLNHDAMYWYRQDPGQGLRLIYYSQIVNDFQKGDIAEGYSVSREKKESFPLTVTSAQKNPTAFYLCASSLQGTPNPQQYFGPGTRLTVT.

CDR3 bases: TGTGCCAGTATTACTCCGGGACTAGCAAACACCGGGGAGCTGTTTTTT. Its translation is CASITPGLANTGELFF. The V gene is TRBV19, the J gene TRBJ2-2; 9 nucleotides align to TRBD2. This CDR3 comprises 16 residues. The germline gives CDR1 LNHDA, CDR2 SQIVND (reference sequence). The trim removed 7 bases at V and 2 bases at J, leaving 8 bases unmatched.

V and J are TRBV7-2 and TRBJ2-2, with D perhaps TRBD2 (5 bases). The CDR3 runs to 16 residues. Trimming shortened V by 5 bases and J by 1 base, and 14 bases separated the two germline ends. CDR1 is SGHTA, CDR2 FQGNSA, per germline. The CDR3, as DNA: TGTGCCAGCAGCCCCTTCGGCGGACTGAACACCGGGGAGCTGTTTTTT. Its translation: CASSPFGGLNTGELFF.

CDR3 nucleotide sequence: TGTGCCAGCAGCGGGCGGCAGGGGGCCTACGAGCAGTACTTC. Its protein is CASSGRQGAYEQYF. The V gene is TRBV27, the J gene TRBJ2-7; 7 bases match TRBD1. Per germline, CDR1 MNHEY and CDR2 SMNVEV (reference sequence). This CDR3 contains 14 residues. After removal of 6 bases from V and 2 bases from J, the junction contained 7 bases not matched to a gene.

This sequence joins TRBV10-3 and TRBJ2-3; D is unresolved. Trimming pared 5 bases from V and 2 bases from J, leaving 11 bases between. Germline CDR1 ENHRY, CDR2 SYGVKD. CDR3 length: 14 residues. CDR3 sequence (DNA): TGTGCCATCAGTCAACTTTTTCCCACAGATACGCAGTATTTT. This translates into CAISQLFPTDTQYF.

The rearrangement uses TRBV28 and TRBJ2-2; D perhaps matches TRBD1 (6 bases). This CDR3 is 17 amino acids long. The germline V and J ends were trimmed by 5 bases and 0 bases, with 16 bases remaining between them. CDR1 MDHEN and CDR2 SYDVKM come from the germline V gene. CDR3 protein: CASSLLTTGPNTGELFF. In DNA, the CDR3 is TGTGCCAGCAGTCTACTAACGACAGGACCGAACACCGGGGAGCTGTTTTTT.

The chain combines TRBV7-9 with TRBJ2-2, with 10 positions matching TRBD2. The germline V gene has CDR1 SEHNR and CDR2 FQNEAQ (reference sequence). V lost 8 bases and J lost 1; bases outside the gene matches: 7. The CDR3 contains 16 residues. This chain's CDR3 is CASLGEREGNTGELFF. The CDR3 nucleotides read TGTGCCAGCCTTGGGGAGCGGGAGGGGAACACCGGGGAGCTGTTTTTT.

The chain carries TRBV6-1 and TRBJ2-2; 12 positions agree with TRBD2. Per germline, CDR1 MNHNS and CDR2 SASEGT. The CDR3 sequence is 16 residues long. The J segment lost 7 bases and the V segment lost 1 base, leaving 4 bases of the junction unmatched. Here the CDR3 reads CASSEGLAGVGGELFF. In DNA, the CDR3 is TGTGCCAGCAGTGAAGGACTAGCGGGAGTCGGCGGGGAGCTGTTTTTT.

V usage is TRBV5-4 and J usage is TRBJ2-3, with 7 bases aligning to TRBD1. This CDR3 comprises 15 residues. Germline V gene data show CDR1 as SGHNT and CDR2 as YYREEE (reference sequence). V was clipped by 4 bases and J by 3 bases; unmatched bases: 8. CDR3 in amino acids: CASSRRTGRTDTQYF. The CDR3 nucleotides are TGTGCCAGCAGCCGGCGGACAGGACGAACAGATACGCAGTATTTT.

V and J are TRBV7-2 and TRBJ2-1; TRBD1 aligns across 7 bases. CDR3 length: 14 amino acids. The trim removed 5 bases at V and 0 bases at J, leaving 1 base unmatched. Germline CDR1 and CDR2: SGHTA and FQGNSA. The CDR3 is CASSGTASYNEQFF. The CDR3 DNA is TGTGCCAGCAGCGGGACAGCCTCCTACAATGAGCAGTTCTTC.

The V and J genes are TRBV4-2 and TRBJ1-5; D not resolved. Germline V CDR1 and CDR2: LGHNA, YNFKEQ. This CDR3 is 15 amino acids long. V was shortened by 1 base and J by 0 bases, with 7 bases between the two germline ends. The CDR3 is CASSQGQDSNQPQHF. In nucleotides, the CDR3 is TGTGCCAGCAGCCAAGGGCAGGATAGCAATCAGCCCCAGCATTTT.

The DNA of the CDR3 is TGCGCCAGCAGCCAACGGGAGGGTCCCGGGGAGCTGTTTTTT. Amino acids: CASSQREGPGELFF. This chain joins TRBV4-1 and TRBJ2-2; 8 nucleotides match TRBD2. The V gene's germline CDR1 is MGHRA and CDR2 YSYEKL. This CDR3 has 14 residues. V was pared by 2 bases and J by 6 bases, with 2 bases of the junction left unmatched.

V gene TRBV5-1 combines with J gene TRBJ1-6; no definite D call. The CDR3 consists of 13 residues. V was pared by 8 bases and J by 5 bases, with 11 bases between. Germline CDR1 SGHRS, CDR2 YFSETQ. CDR3 residues: CASATDDNSPLHF. For the CDR3, the DNA is TGCGCCAGTGCGACTGATGATAATTCACCCCTCCACTTT.

The chain has TRBV6-4 and TRBJ2-7; 9 bases agree with TRBD2. CDR1 and CDR2 (germline): MRHNA, SNTAGT. CDR3 length: 15 amino acids. V shed 3 bases and J 7 bases; nucleotides not matched to a gene: 10. The CDR3 here is CASSETGGRGEEQYF. CDR3 in DNA: TGTGCCAGCAGTGAAACCGGCGGGAGGGGCGAAGAGCAGTACTTC.

V gene TRBV30 combines with J gene TRBJ2-7; D uncertain. The V gene lost 0 bases and the J gene lost 2 bases, with 8 bases spanning the gap. Germline values: CDR1 GTSNPN, CDR2 SVGIG (reference sequence). The CDR3 runs 13 residues. The CDR3 nucleotides read TGTGCCTGGAGTGTTATGAGCACCTACGAGCAGTACTTC. This sequence encodes CAWSVMSTYEQYF.

V gene TRBV19 combines with J gene TRBJ1-5, with a tentative D call TRBD1 (5 bases). Trimming stripped 3 bases from V and 5 bases from J, with 8 bases between. This CDR3 is 13 amino acids long. The germline V gene has CDR1 LNHDA and CDR2 SQIVND (reference sequence). CDR3: CASSITGDQPQHF. CDR3 coding DNA: TGTGCCAGTAGTATTACGGGGGATCAGCCCCAGCATTTT.

About this clone: Other nucleotide sequences from this sample produce the same CDR3. The chain has TRBV5-1 and TRBJ2-7, with 12 bases fitting TRBD2. The length of the CDR3 is 15 residues. Germline values: CDR1 SGHRS, CDR2 YFSETQ. V dropped 4 bases and J dropped 13; count of bases not matched to a gene: 15. CDR3 DNA sequence: TGCGCCAGCAGCATGACTAGCGGGAGATCTGATACCCAATACTTC. Translating gives CASSMTSGRSDTQYF. Full variable domain (outside the CDR3, taken from reference TRBV5-1 and TRBJ2-7): KAGVTQTPRYLIKTRGQQVTLSCSPISGHRSVSWYQQTPGQGLQFLFEYFSETQRNKGNFPGRFSGRQFSNSRSEMNVSTLELGDSALYLCASSMTSGRSDTQYFGPGTRLTVT.

The chain has TRBV30 and TRBJ2-5; 11 positions agree with TRBD2. CDR1 is GTSNPN, CDR2 SVGIG, per germline (reference sequence). The V gene end was trimmed by 7 bases and the J gene end by 2 bases; junction bases not matched to a gene: 12. This CDR3 is built from 16 residues. The DNA for the CDR3 is TGTGCCTACAGCCCCCCGGGACTAGCGGCACAAGAGACCCAGTACTTC. This encodes CAYSPPGLAAQETQYF.